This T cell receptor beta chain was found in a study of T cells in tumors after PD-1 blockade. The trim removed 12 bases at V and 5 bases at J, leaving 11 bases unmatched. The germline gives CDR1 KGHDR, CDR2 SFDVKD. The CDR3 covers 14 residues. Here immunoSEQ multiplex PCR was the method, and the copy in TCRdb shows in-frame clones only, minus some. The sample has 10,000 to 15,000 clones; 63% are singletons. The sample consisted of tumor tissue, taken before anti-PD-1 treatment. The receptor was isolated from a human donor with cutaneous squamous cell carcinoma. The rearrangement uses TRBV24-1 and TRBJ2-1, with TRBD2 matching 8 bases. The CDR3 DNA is TGTGCCGCGTCTACAGCGGGAGCCAACAATGAGCAGTTCTTC. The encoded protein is CAASTAGANNEQFF.